These T cell receptor beta chains were read from a single sample in a study of blood T cell repertoires in COVID-19. The assay was immunoSEQ multiplex PCR, and TCRdb's table has in-frame clones only and misses some. This sample yields approximately 120,000 clones, of which approximately 77% are seen a single time; roughly 20% belongs to the top ten. The sequencing sample was made of peripheral blood. The receptors were gathered from an older man with acute or convalescent COVID-19. The CDR3 runs from the conserved cysteine through the conserved F or W. A D gene is named only where the DNA matches it firmly. Where a row states a size, it is once, few, many or the class of an expanded clone; other rows omit it.

.,TRBJ1-6,TRBV21-1,.,TGTGCCAGCAGCAAATCACCCAAGAGCTCCTATAATTCACCCCTCCACTTT,CASSKSPKSSYNSPLHF
.,TRBJ1-2,TRBV9,.,TGTGCCAGCAGCGTAGGACGAGGGATTGGCTACACCTTC,CASSVGRGIGYTF
.,TRBJ1-2,TRBV18,few,TGTGCCAGCTCACCCGACAGCGACTATGGCTACACCTTC,CASSPDSDYGYTF
.,TRBJ2-7,TRBV3-1/TRBV3-2,.,TGTGCCAGCAGCCAACTGGGGCGCGAGCAGTACTTC,CASSQLGREQYF
.,TRBJ2-3,TRBV6-2/TRBV6-3,.,TGTGCCAGCAGTGCCGGACAGATCACAGATACGCAGTATTTT,CASSAGQITDTQYF
.,TRBJ1-1,TRBV18,.,TGTGCCAGCTCACCAGACATGAACACTGAAGCTTTCTTT,CASSPDMNTEAFF
TRBD1,TRBJ1-6,TRBV7-2,few,TGTGCCAGCAGCTTAGCGGGCAGGGGGCAACTCATTAATTCACCCCTCCACTTT,CASSLAGRGQLINSPLHF
.,TRBJ2-3,TRBV7-2,.,TGTGCCAGCAGCTTTGCGGGGGCTGGCACAGATACGCAGTATTTT,CASSFAGAGTDTQYF
TRBD2,TRBJ2-3,TRBV29-1,.,TGCAGCGTTGACGGGGCTAGCGGGGGGACAGATACGCAGTATTTT,CSVDGASGGTDTQYF
.,TRBJ2-1,TRBV6-1,.,TGTGCCAGCAGTGAAGTGCACGGGTCGTTGTATGAGCAGTTCTTC,CASSEVHGSLYEQFF
TRBD2,TRBJ2-1,TRBV12-3/TRBV12-4,.,TGTGCCAGCAGGGGGGAGGGCCGGGCTGAGCAGTTCTTC,CASRGEGRAEQFF
.,TRBJ1-6,TRBV30,.,TGTGCCTGGAGCTCCCGACAGCTCCTGGGGAATTCACCCCTCCACTTT,CAWSSRQLLGNSPLHF
TRBD1,TRBJ2-5,TRBV18,.,TGTGCCAGCTCACTATCAACAGGGGGCTGGGAGACCCAGTACTTC,CASSLSTGGWETQYF
TRBD1,TRBJ1-5,TRBV6-5,.,TGTGCCAGCAGGAGGGGACAGGTAGGAAATCAGCCCCAGCATTTT,CASRRGQVGNQPQHF
.,TRBJ1-1,TRBV27,.,TGTGCCAGCAGCCCGCTTGGGGGGTTTGGGTTTGGGACTGAAGCTTTCTTT,CASSPLGGFGFGTEAFF
TRBD2,TRBJ2-1,TRBV19,few,TGTGCCAGTAAAGCCCCGGGGGGCTCCTACAATGAGCAGTTCTTC,CASKAPGGSYNEQFF
TRBD1,TRBJ2-3,TRBV10-3,.,TGTGCCATTCAAGGGTCGGGAGACAGGGGGCTGGGAGATACGCAGTATTTT,CAIQGSGDRGLGDTQYF
.,TRBJ2-1,TRBV24-1,.,TGTGCCACCAGTGAGTTACAGGGAAATGAGCAGTTCTTC,CATSELQGNEQFF